The source of this TCR beta chain is a study of T cells in Graves' hyperthyroidism and ophthalmopathy. Findings of the study overall: Researchers found most expanded thyroid clonotypes above 0.001 in blood as well.

This clonotype was seen many times. Its antigen is currently unknown. TCR beta CDR3 regions were amplified from RNA. HTBI primers were used for first-round RT-PCR of the TCR CDR3. TCRdb re-called the multiplex PCR reads with MiXCR, one entry per CDR3 protein. The sample yields approximately 870,000 distinct CDR3 sequences, over 35% seen once. The material sequenced was blood. This TCR came from a man between 18 and 35 years old with Graves' hyperthyroidism.

CDR3 DNA: TGTGCCAGCAGTCTCGACAGGGGTACGGATCAGCCCCAGCATTTT. It is translated as CASSLDRGTDQPQHF. This chain uses TRBV12-3 or TRBV12-4 with TRBJ1-5; TRBD1 matches 8 bases. CDR3 length: 15 residues. Losses at the gene ends were 5 bases for V and 5 bases for J; bases not matched to a gene: 8.